A selection of T cell receptor beta chains follows, all from one sample in a study of shared clonotypes between healthy human individuals. TCRdb keeps only in-frame clones here, not all; method: immunoSEQ multiplex PCR. The profile covers under 2,000,000 clones, with around 96% appearing a single time and approximately 1.2% taken by the ten largest. The sequenced sample was naive CD8+ T cells sorted from blood. These receptors were taken from a man aged 18-30 years in good health. Both conserved end residues are part of each CDR3. The D gene is left open where the match is weak. Size is stated for part of the rows, as once, few or many counts, or as a class when the clone is expanded.

v_call,clone_size,cdr3_length,d_call,j_call,cdr3_aa,cdr3_nt
TRBV10-1,NA,15,NA,TRBJ1-4,CADKQGAGRTEKLFF,TGCGCCGACAAACAGGGAGCGGGGCGAACTGAAAAACTGTTTTTT
TRBV27,few,13,NA,TRBJ2-2,CASSLDFPGELFF,TGTGCCAGCAGTTTAGATTTCCCCGGGGAGCTGTTTTTT
TRBV27,NA,15,TRBD2,TRBJ2-5,CASSPGLAGKETQYF,TGTGCCAGCAGTCCCGGGTTAGCGGGAAAGGAGACCCAGTACTTC
TRBV27,NA,15,TRBD1,TRBJ2-5,CASSLTGGAGETQYF,TGTGCCAGCAGTTTGACAGGGGGCGCAGGAGAGACCCAGTACTTC
TRBV27,NA,15,TRBD1,TRBJ1-1,CASKLTGQGTFEAFF,TGTGCCAGCAAACTGACGGGACAGGGGACCTTTGAAGCTTTCTTT
TRBV7-8,NA,15,NA,TRBJ1-2,CASSAYLGSDYGYTF,TGTGCCAGCTCAGCTTATCTTGGGAGCGACTATGGCTACACCTTC
TRBV27,NA,13,NA,TRBJ2-5,CASSFVVGETQYF,TGTGCCAGCAGTTTTGTGGTGGGCGAGACCCAGTACTTC
TRBV30,NA,15,TRBD2,TRBJ2-4,CAWSVLGGSGIIQYF,TGTGCCTGGAGTGTACTCGGCGGGAGTGGGATCATTCAGTACTTC
TRBV7-8,few,11,NA,TRBJ2-4,CASSPGNIQYF,TGTGCCAGCAGCCCGGGGAACATTCAGTACTTC
TRBV11-2,once,18,TRBD1,TRBJ1-1,CASSLFRTGGVVNTEAFF,TGTGCCAGCAGCTTATTTCGGACAGGTGGCGTCGTGAACACTGAAGCTTTCTTT
TRBV5-4,NA,14,TRBD2,TRBJ2-3,CASSRAGGADTQYF,TGTGCCAGCAGTAGGGCGGGAGGAGCAGATACGCAGTATTTT
TRBV13,NA,16,NA,TRBJ2-5,CASSPRAGALQETQYF,TGTGCCAGCAGCCCAAGGGCGGGGGCCCTCCAAGAGACCCAGTACTTC
TRBV12-5,NA,12,NA,TRBJ2-7,CASGRGRYEQYF,TGTGCTAGTGGACGAGGCCGCTACGAGCAGTACTTC
TRBV6-5,NA,13,TRBD1,TRBJ1-5,CASRGQGSQPQHF,TGTGCCAGCAGAGGACAGGGATCTCAGCCCCAGCATTTT
TRBV7-2,NA,17,TRBD2,TRBJ2-3,CASSDSILAGGPDTQYF,TGTGCCAGCAGCGACTCGATACTAGCGGGAGGGCCAGATACGCAGTATTTT
TRBV28,NA,16,TRBD2,TRBJ2-7,CASSLGWEGTSYEQYF,TGTGCCAGCTCCCTTGGGTGGGAGGGGACCTCCTACGAGCAGTACTTC
TRBV28,once,14,TRBD1,TRBJ1-1,CASSQLQGDTEAFF,TGTGCCAGCAGTCAACTACAGGGGGACACTGAAGCTTTCTTT
TRBV11-2,NA,17,NA,TRBJ2-3,CASSLIRLERGTDTQYF,TGTGCCAGCAGCTTGATTAGGTTGGAGCGGGGCACAGATACGCAGTATTTT
TRBV7-9,once,12,NA,TRBJ2-7,CASRGLSYEQYF,TGTGCCAGCCGCGGACTGTCCTACGAGCAGTACTTC
TRBV7-8,NA,15,NA,TRBJ1-2,CASSLAGGGKEGYTF,TGTGCCAGCAGCTTAGCTGGGGGAGGAAAGGAAGGCTACACCTTC
TRBV28,NA,15,NA,TRBJ2-6,CASSLHGLGANVLTF,TGTGCCAGCAGTTTGCACGGCCTGGGGGCCAACGTCCTGACTTTC
TRBV5-4,NA,15,NA,TRBJ2-5,CASSLRTRGGETQYF,TGTGCCAGCAGCTTGCGCACCAGGGGCGGGGAGACCCAGTACTTC
TRBV5-1,NA,14,NA,TRBJ1-1,CASSLLKGSTEAFF,TGCGCCAGCAGCTTACTAAAAGGGAGCACTGAAGCTTTCTTT
TRBV7-9,once,14,NA,TRBJ2-7,CASSSEGRPYEQYF,TGTGCCAGCAGCTCCGAGGGCCGTCCCTACGAGCAGTACTTC
TRBV20-1,once,10,NA,TRBJ1-5,CSARGQPQHF,TGCAGTGCTAGAGGTCAGCCCCAGCATTTT
TRBV19,NA,18,TRBD1,TRBJ2-6,CASSTDRGRDSGANVLTF,TGTGCCAGTAGTACGGACAGGGGTCGGGACTCTGGGGCCAACGTCCTGACTTTC